The 3 T cell receptor beta chains given below trace back to one sample, sequenced in a study of blood T cell repertoires in COVID-19. Assay: immunoSEQ multiplex PCR; the TCRdb copy retains only in-frame clones and omits some. In the table there are approximately 170,000 clones, around 82% of which are singletons. Sequencing used peripheral blood. The receptors were gathered from a man between 60 and 75 years old who had recovered from COVID-19.

The chain links TRBV19 to TRBJ2-6; 8 positions agree with TRBD1. The germline gives CDR1 LNHDA, CDR2 SQIVND (reference sequence). The CDR3 length is 16 residues. The V segment lost 11 bases and the J segment 0 bases; nucleotides outside the gene matches: 9. CDR3 coding DNA: TGTGCCGCTAGGGACAGGACGACCTCTGGGGCCAACGTCCTGACTTTC. It specifies CAARDRTTSGANVLTF.

On this clone: Relative to the germline gene, one junction end is altered; a read error may explain this. The chain is built from TRBV27 and TRBJ1-6; 7 nucleotides agree with TRBD1. Germline V gives CDR1 MNHEY, CDR2 SMNVEV (reference sequence). The CDR3 totals 16 residues. The CDR3: CASRLAGGLMNSPLHF. The CDR3 DNA is TGTGCCAGCCGTTTAGCAGGGGGTTTGATGAATTCACCCCTCCACTTT.

In this sample, this clone turned up a few times. V is TRBV9 and J is TRBJ1-6, with 8 bases that match TRBD1. This CDR3 comprises 15 residues. Germline V gene sequence: CDR1 SGDLS, CDR2 YYNGEE. V lost 0 bases, J lost 10 bases, and 6 bases stayed unmatched. CDR3 amino acids: CASSVVSTGESPLHF. CDR3 in DNA: TGTGCCAGCAGCGTAGTCTCGACAGGGGAATCACCCCTCCACTTT.